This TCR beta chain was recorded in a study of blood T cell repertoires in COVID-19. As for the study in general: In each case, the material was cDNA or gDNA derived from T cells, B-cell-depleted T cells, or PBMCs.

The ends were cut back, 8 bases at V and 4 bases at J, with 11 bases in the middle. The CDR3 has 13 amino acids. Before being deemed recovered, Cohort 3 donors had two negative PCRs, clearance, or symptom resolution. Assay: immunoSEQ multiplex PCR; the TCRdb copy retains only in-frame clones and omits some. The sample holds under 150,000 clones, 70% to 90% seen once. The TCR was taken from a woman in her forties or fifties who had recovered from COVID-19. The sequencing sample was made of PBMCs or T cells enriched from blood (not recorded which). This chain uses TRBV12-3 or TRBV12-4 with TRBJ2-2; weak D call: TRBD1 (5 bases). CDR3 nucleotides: TGTGCCAGCCGTCAGGGCGGCACCGGGGAGCTGTTTTTT. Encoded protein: CASRQGGTGELFF.